The following is a T cell receptor (beta chain) sequence with its context. The entry originates in a study of control samples from healthy donors and cancer patients. Some clones are missing from TCRdb's copy, which holds only in-frame ones; the method was immunoSEQ multiplex PCR. This repertoire shows around 200,000 clones, approximately 95% found once; its top ten account for more than 1.2%. V was pared by 5 bases and J by 7 bases, with 3 bases of the junction left unmatched. This CDR3 spans 13 amino acids. The TCR originated in a man aged 18 to 30 in good health. The chain carries TRBV12-3 or TRBV12-4 and TRBJ1-2, with 11 bases fitting TRBD1. Input material: blood. The CDR3 sequence is CASSAGTGGGYTF. CDR3 bases: TGTGCCAGCAGTGCCGGGACAGGGGGTGGCTACACCTTC.